The source of this T cell receptor beta chain is a study of shared clonotypes between healthy human individuals. The wider study: A donor's plate count was three for CD4 naive and three for CD4 memory; CD8 naive had two and CD8 memory one.

Regarding the study as a whole: Naive CD4 clonotypes overlapped across a few donors at around 4.7%. Naive subsets generally had larger estimated richness than memory subsets.

Germline V lookup: CDR1 SGHDT, CDR2 YYEEEE. Trimming pared 1 base from V and 5 bases from J, leaving 12 bases between. CDR3 length equals 14 residues. With respect to this clone: Antigen: not known.

Sequenced by immunoSEQ multiplex PCR; TCRdb stores in-frame clones only, minus some. Of fewer than 850,000 clones in the sample, 60% to 80% were seen once. The sequence derives from a woman aged 25 to 39 in good health. The V and J genes are TRBV5-6 and TRBJ1-2; D unresolved. Sequencing used memory CD4+ T cells sorted from blood. The subset was: CD45RA-negative fraction. CDR3 loop: CASSLNRLLYGYTF. CDR3 coding DNA: TGTGCCAGCAGCTTGAACAGACTGCTATATGGCTACACCTTC.